Below, one T cell receptor (beta chain) is given with its context. Authors' methods: From reference gene primer amplification, estimates of nucleated cell counts were derived. The assay was immunoSEQ multiplex PCR, and TCRdb's table has in-frame clones only and misses some. For V, J and clone size, that table is used; D and trimming come from the DNA. The sample gives under 150,000 clones, about 88% of which show up once; 4% to 5% is in the top ten. This sample was taken from a study of blood T cell repertoires in COVID-19. The wider study: PBMCs, B-cell-depleted T cells, or T cells provided the cDNA or gDNA that made up the material.

Germline trimming cut 4 bases from V and 5 bases from J; bases unmatched to any gene: 12. Germline V gives CDR1 SGHNT, CDR2 YYREEE (reference sequence). CDR3 length equals 16 residues. The V and J genes are TRBV5-4 and TRBJ2-3; 8 bases are a match to TRBD2. The specimen was peripheral blood. The TCR comes from a man aged 60 to 69 with COVID-19, enrolled during active disease. CDR3 sequence reads: CASSITSGGDLDTQYF. In DNA form, the CDR3 reads TGTGCCAGCAGCATAACTAGCGGAGGAGACTTAGATACGCAGTATTTT.